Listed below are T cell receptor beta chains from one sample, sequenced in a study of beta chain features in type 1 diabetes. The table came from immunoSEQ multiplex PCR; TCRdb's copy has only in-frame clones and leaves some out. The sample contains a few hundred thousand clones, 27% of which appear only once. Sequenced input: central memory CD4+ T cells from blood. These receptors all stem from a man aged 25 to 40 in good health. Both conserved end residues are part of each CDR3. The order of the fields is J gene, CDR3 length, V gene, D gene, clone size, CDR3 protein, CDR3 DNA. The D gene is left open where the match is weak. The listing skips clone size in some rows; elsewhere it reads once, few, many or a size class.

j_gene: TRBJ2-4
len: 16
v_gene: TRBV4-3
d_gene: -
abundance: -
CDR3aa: CASSQVEREAKNIQYF
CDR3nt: TGCGCCAGCAGCCAAGTTGAACGGGAAGCCAAAAACATTCAGTACTTC

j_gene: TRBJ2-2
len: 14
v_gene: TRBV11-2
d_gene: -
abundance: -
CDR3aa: CASSDRTGTGELFF
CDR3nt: TGTGCCAGCAGCGACCGAACAGGGACCGGGGAGCTGTTTTTT

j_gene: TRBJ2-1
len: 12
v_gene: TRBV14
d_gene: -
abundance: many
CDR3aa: CASSQDAGLPVF
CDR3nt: TGTGCCAGCAGCCAAGATGCGGGGCTCCCTGTCTTC

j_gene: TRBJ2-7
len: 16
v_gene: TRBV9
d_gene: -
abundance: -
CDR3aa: CASSVAYGSGSYEQYF
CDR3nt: TGTGCCAGCAGCGTAGCTTACGGCAGCGGCTCCTACGAGCAGTACTTC

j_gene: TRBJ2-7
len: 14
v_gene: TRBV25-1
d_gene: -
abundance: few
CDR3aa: CASSVAAGTYEQYF
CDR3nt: TGTGCCAGCAGTGTAGCAGCGGGTACCTACGAGCAGTACTTC

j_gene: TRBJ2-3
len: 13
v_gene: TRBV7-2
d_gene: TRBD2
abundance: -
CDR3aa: CASSATSGDTQYF
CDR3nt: TGTGCCAGCAGCGCGACTAGCGGAGATACGCAGTATTTT

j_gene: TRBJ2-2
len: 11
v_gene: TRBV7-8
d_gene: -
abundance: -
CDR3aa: CASSSFGELFF
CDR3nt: TGTGCCAGCAGCTCGTTCGGGGAGCTGTTTTTT

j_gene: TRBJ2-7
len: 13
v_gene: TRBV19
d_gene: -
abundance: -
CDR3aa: CASSLAQGYEQYF
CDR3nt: TGTGCCAGTAGCCTGGCGCAGGGCTACGAGCAGTACTTC

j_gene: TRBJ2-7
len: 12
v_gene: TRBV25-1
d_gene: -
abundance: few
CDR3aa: CASASSIYEQYF
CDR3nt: TGTGCCAGCGCTAGCAGTATCTACGAGCAGTACTTC

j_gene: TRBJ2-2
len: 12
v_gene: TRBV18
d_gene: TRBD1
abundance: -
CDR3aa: CASSPPDRGLFF
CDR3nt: TGTGCCAGCTCACCACCCGACAGGGGGCTGTTTTTT

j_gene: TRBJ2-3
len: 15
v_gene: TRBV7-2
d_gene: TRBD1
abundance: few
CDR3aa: CASSSTGVGTDTQYF
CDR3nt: TGTGCCAGCAGTTCGACAGGGGTTGGCACAGATACGCAGTATTTT

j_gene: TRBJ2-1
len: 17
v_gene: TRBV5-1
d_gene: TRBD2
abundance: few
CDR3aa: CASSPHPSGGDPNEQFF
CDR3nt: TGCGCCAGCAGCCCGCACCCTAGCGGTGGGGACCCCAATGAGCAGTTCTTC

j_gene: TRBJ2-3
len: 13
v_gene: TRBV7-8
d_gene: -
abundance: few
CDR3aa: CASSLVLQGTQYF
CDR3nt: TGTGCCAGCAGCTTAGTTCTCCAGGGAACGCAGTATTTT

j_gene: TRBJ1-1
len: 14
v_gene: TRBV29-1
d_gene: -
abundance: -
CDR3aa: CSVRYSGGRTEAFF
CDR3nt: TGCAGCGTCAGGTACAGCGGTGGGCGGACTGAAGCTTTCTTT

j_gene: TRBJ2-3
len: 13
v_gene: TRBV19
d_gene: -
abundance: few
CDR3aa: CASSIQGPDTQYF
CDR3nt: TGTGCCAGTAGTATCCAGGGGCCAGATACGCAGTATTTT

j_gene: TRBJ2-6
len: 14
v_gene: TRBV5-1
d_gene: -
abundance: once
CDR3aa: CASNPYSGANVLTF
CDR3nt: TGCGCCAGCAACCCATACTCTGGGGCCAACGTCCTGACTTTC

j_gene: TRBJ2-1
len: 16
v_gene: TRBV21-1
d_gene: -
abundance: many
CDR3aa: CASSKGHRGLGREQFF
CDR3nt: TGTGCCAGCAGCAAAGGACATCGGGGGCTGGGACGGGAGCAGTTCTTC